Following are 8 T cell receptor beta chains from one sample sequenced in a study of cytomegalovirus exposure and HLA in healthy donors. PCR employed 60 Vbeta and 13 Jbeta primers. Only in-frame clones appear in the TCRdb table, and some are missing; sequencing was by immunoSEQ multiplex PCR. The sample comprises tens of thousands of clones, roughly 60% of which are singletons, and roughly 2.1% rests with the top ten. Sequencing used PBMCs. The source of these receptors is a human donor in good health.

CDR3 loop: CASSQGQGGITEAFF. As DNA, the CDR3 is TGTGCCAGCAGCCAAGGACAGGGTGGGATCACTGAAGCTTTCTTT. The chain uses TRBV4-2 and TRBJ1-1; 7 nucleotides agree with TRBD1. The V segment lost 1 base and the J segment 4 bases; nucleotides outside the gene matches: 6. Germline values: CDR1 LGHNA, CDR2 YNFKEQ. The CDR3 totals 15 residues.

The rearrangement uses TRBV7-9 and TRBJ1-6; D gene uncertain. V was shortened by 1 base and J by 10 bases, with 5 bases between the two germline ends. The CDR3 contains 12 residues. Germline CDR1 reads SEHNR; CDR2 reads FQNEAQ (reference sequence). The CDR3 sequence: CASSLDWSPLHF. For the CDR3, the DNA is TGTGCCAGCAGCTTAGACTGGTCACCCCTCCACTTT.

This chain connects TRBV7-9 to TRBJ1-2; 9 bases are shared with TRBD1. The CDR3 totals 15 residues. The ends lost 3 bases at V and 2 bases at J; junction bases unmatched: 4. CDR1 is SEHNR and CDR2 is FQNEAQ in the germline V gene (reference sequence). The CDR3 sequence is CASSFWDRENYGYTF. The DNA of the CDR3 is TGTGCCAGCAGCTTTTGGGACAGGGAAAACTATGGCTACACCTTC.

This clone was detected only a few times. The chain employs TRBV6-4 and TRBJ1-1, with D maybe TRBD1 (6 bases). V lost 6 bases, J lost 4 bases, and 12 bases lay in between. CDR3 length: 13 residues. Germline values: CDR1 MRHNA, CDR2 SNTAGT. CDR3 loop: CASRERGGTEAFF. Here the CDR3 DNA reads TGTGCCAGCAGGGAGAGGGGGGGCACTGAAGCTTTCTTT.

This chain connects TRBV19 to TRBJ1-2; D uncertain. The CDR3 spans 13 residues. The germline CDR1 and CDR2 sequences are LNHDA and SQIVND (reference sequence). V lost 1 base to trimming and J lost 8 bases, with 11 bases between them. CDR3 DNA sequence: TGTGCCAGTAGTATAGGAAGCAAGTCGGGCTACACCTTC. This gives the protein CASSIGSKSGYTF. The whole variable domain, filled in from reference TRBV19 and TRBJ1-2, reads DGGITQSPKYLFRKEGQNVTLSCEQNLNHDAMYWYRQDPGQGLRLIYYSQIVNDFQKGDIAEGYSVSREKKESFPLTVTSAQKNPTAFYLCASSIGSKSGYTFGSGTRLTVV.

The chain recombines TRBV7-2 with TRBJ1-1, with D tentatively TRBD1 (6 bases). Germline values: CDR1 SGHTA, CDR2 FQGNSA. V lost 5 bases, J lost 0 bases, and 16 bases lay in between. This CDR3 region has 16 residues. The CDR3 loop reads CASSPRGGAMNTEAFF. The CDR3 bases are TGTGCCAGCAGCCCCCGTGGGGGCGCGATGAACACTGAAGCTTTCTTT.

In this sample, this clone turned up a few times. V and J are TRBV5-6 and TRBJ1-2; TRBD1 might be the D (5 bases). Germline CDR1 SGHDT, CDR2 YYEEEE. The CDR3 spans 15 residues. Trimming removed 4 bases at V and 3 bases at J, with 16 bases between. The CDR3 sequence is CASSHGQPWDYGYTF. Written as DNA, the CDR3 is TGTGCCAGCAGCCATGGACAACCTTGGGACTATGGCTACACCTTC.

This clone was counted a few times. The chain joins TRBV2 to TRBJ2-5, with D maybe TRBD2 (5 bases). This CDR3 has 13 amino acids. Trimming shortened V by 4 bases and J by 5 bases, and 11 bases separated the two germline ends. Germline V CDR1 and CDR2: SNHLY, FYNNEI. CDR3: CASSARERETQYF. CDR3 coding DNA: TGTGCCAGCAGTGCCCGAGAGCGGGAGACCCAGTACTTC.